The rows below give T cell receptor beta chains drawn from one sample of a study of T-cell memory formation after mild COVID-19. MiXCR, applied by TCRdb to the 5' RACE reads, yields one record per CDR3 protein. This table has about 130,000 distinct CDR3 sequences, about 6% appearing once. The sequenced sample was PBMCs or a T cell subset sorted from them (not recorded which). The receptor source for this set is an adult woman who had mild COVID-19 (a few samples of this study predate the infection). Cell type and time point are not known. CDR3s include the opening cysteine and the closing phenylalanine or tryptophan. The D gene is left open where the match is weak. Only part of the rows carry a size: once, few, many, or a class if the clone is expanded.

CDR3nt	CDR3aa	v_gene	abundance	d_gene	j_gene
TGTGCCAGCAGCTTAACTAGCGGGAAGGGCCTACGGGAGCAGTACTTC	CASSLTSGKGLREQYF	TRBV7-9	NA	TRBD2	TRBJ2-7
TGCAGTGCTAGAGGTCCGGACACTGAAGCTTTCTTT	CSARGPDTEAFF	TRBV20-1	NA	NA	TRBJ1-1
TGCAGCGTTTCGTTGCTCAGGGATGGCTACACCTTC	CSVSLLRDGYTF	TRBV29-1	NA	NA	TRBJ1-2
TGTGCCAGCAGCCAGACTAGCGGGGGAGGAAATGAGCAGTTCTTC	CASSQTSGGGNEQFF	TRBV7-9	few	TRBD2	TRBJ2-1
TGTGCCACCAGTGAATGGACTAGCTCCTACAATGAGCAGTTCTTC	CATSEWTSSYNEQFF	TRBV24-1	NA	TRBD2	TRBJ2-1
TGTGCCAGCAGCACGGGGGCGGGAGGATCGATGAACACTGAAGCTTTCTTT	CASSTGAGGSMNTEAFF	TRBV11-2	few	NA	TRBJ1-1
TGTGCCAGCAGCTACGGGGCGTGGGGGGAAGCTTTCTTT	CASSYGAWGEAFF	TRBV7-9	NA	NA	TRBJ1-1
TGTGCCAGCAGCCAAGATTGGGGCAGGTACAATGAGCAGTTCTTC	CASSQDWGRYNEQFF	TRBV3-1	NA	NA	TRBJ2-1
TGCGCCAGCAGCTTGGTGGCAGGGGTCAGTGAGCAGTTCTTC	CASSLVAGVSEQFF	TRBV5-1	few	NA	TRBJ2-1
TGTGCCAGCAGCCCAGGTGCAGGGCAAGAGACCCAGTACTTC	CASSPGAGQETQYF	TRBV7-8	NA	NA	TRBJ2-5
TGTGCCAGCTCACCACCGAGCCCGGTCCATGAGCAGTTCTTC	CASSPPSPVHEQFF	TRBV18	few	NA	TRBJ2-1
TGCGCCAGCAGCTACACAGGTCCCTCAAATTCACCCCTCCACTTT	CASSYTGPSNSPLHF	TRBV5-1	NA	NA	TRBJ1-6
TGTGCCAGCAGCTCACAGGCACTCCGAGACTATGGCTACACCTTC	CASSSQALRDYGYTF	TRBV14	NA	NA	TRBJ1-2
TGTGCCAGCAGTTTAACACCAAAGGGAGGTCCTGGGGCCAACGTCCTGACTTTC	CASSLTPKGGPGANVLTF	TRBV7-9	few	NA	TRBJ2-6
TGCGCCAGCCGACGGGGCGCGGAGGCCTACGAGCAGTACTTC	CASRRGAEAYEQYF	TRBV4-1	few	NA	TRBJ2-7
TGTGCCACCAGTGAACTCACAGATACGCAGTATTTT	CATSELTDTQYF	TRBV24-1	few	NA	TRBJ2-3
TGCGCCAGCAGGTCACAGGAGGTCTATGGCTACACCTTC	CASRSQEVYGYTF	TRBV10-2	few	NA	TRBJ1-2
TGTGCCAGCAGTTCCGGACAGGGGGAAATGCATTTT	CASSSGQGEMHF	TRBV12-3/TRBV12-4	NA	TRBD1	TRBJ1-5
TGCAGTGCTAGATACAGGACAGCCGGGGAGCTGTTTTTT	CSARYRTAGELFF	TRBV20-1	many	NA	TRBJ2-2
TGTGCCATCAGGGCGGGCTCCTACGAGCAGTACTTC	CAIRAGSYEQYF	TRBV10-3	few	NA	TRBJ2-7
TGTGCCAGCACCATGGGACTAGCGGGAGGGCTCTACAATGAGCAGTTCTTC	CASTMGLAGGLYNEQFF	TRBV6-1	few	TRBD2	TRBJ2-1
TGTGCCAGCAGCGTAGCACGGACTAGCGGGGGACGAATCACCGGGGAGCTGTTTTTT	CASSVARTSGGRITGELFF	TRBV9	few	TRBD2	TRBJ2-2
TGCAGTGTCGCGGGGCCGACCTACAATGAGCAGTTCTTC	CSVAGPTYNEQFF	TRBV20-1	many	NA	TRBJ2-1
TGTGCCAGCAGTGAACTAAGCTCCTATAATTCACCCCTCCACTTT	CASSELSSYNSPLHF	TRBV2	few	NA	TRBJ1-6
TGCAGTGCTAGAGATGCGGCAGGAGTGAACACTGAAGCTTTCTTT	CSARDAAGVNTEAFF	TRBV20-1	many	NA	TRBJ1-1
TGCGCCAGCAGCTTGACTAGCGGGGGCGCTTCCTACGAGCAGTACTTC	CASSLTSGGASYEQYF	TRBV5-1	few	TRBD2	TRBJ2-7
TGTGCCAGCAGCTTTAAGGGGGCGGATGGCTACACCTTC	CASSFKGADGYTF	TRBV5-5	few	TRBD1	TRBJ1-2
TGTGCCACCAGTGATTCCCAGGGGTACACCGGGGAGCTGTTTTTT	CATSDSQGYTGELFF	TRBV24-1	few	NA	TRBJ2-2
TGTGCCAGCAGCGCAGCTAGAACAGATACGCAGTATTTT	CASSAARTDTQYF	TRBV7-2	NA	NA	TRBJ2-3
TGCAGTGCCAGAGGGGGGGCTACCGGAGGATTAAGGGAGCAGTTCTTC	CSARGGATGGLREQFF	TRBV20-1	many	NA	TRBJ2-1
TGTGCCAGCAGTGAAGGACGGAACTATGGCTACACCTTC	CASSEGRNYGYTF	TRBV2	few	NA	TRBJ1-2
TGCGCCAGCAGGCATCTTTCAGGGGGGGCGCTGACTGAAGCTTTCTTT	CASRHLSGGALTEAFF	TRBV5-1	NA	TRBD1	TRBJ1-1
TGTGCCAGCAGCAAATTATGTAGTTGCCTGTCTAGGGCTTTCTTT	CASSKLCSCLSRAFF	TRBV21-1	NA	NA	TRBJ1-1
TGTGCCAGCAGCTTTGAGGGGGCCGGGGAGCTGTTTTTT	CASSFEGAGELFF	TRBV11-3	NA	NA	TRBJ2-2
TGTGCCAGCAGCCGTCAGGGCCTCTATGGCTACACCTTC	CASSRQGLYGYTF	TRBV5-5	NA	NA	TRBJ1-2
TGCAGTGCTAGAGACGTCGGGGGAAGGTACGAGCAGTACTTC	CSARDVGGRYEQYF	TRBV20-1	few	NA	TRBJ2-7
TGTGCCAGCAGCGTATTGGGAAATGAGCAGTTCTTC	CASSVLGNEQFF	TRBV9	few	NA	TRBJ2-1
TGCGCCAGCAGCTTAGATGTACGGGCGCGAGCTTTCTTT	CASSLDVRARAFF	TRBV5-1	many	NA	TRBJ1-1
TGCGCCAGCAGCCAAGATGTGGCAGGGAAGATCTACGAGCAGTACTTC	CASSQDVAGKIYEQYF	TRBV4-3	many	NA	TRBJ2-7
TGTGCCACCAGTGATCCTCGGGGGCCGGCGGAAAAACTGTTTTTT	CATSDPRGPAEKLFF	TRBV24-1	few	NA	TRBJ1-4
TGTGCCAGCAGTTCCCAGCGGGGGAAATCAGATACGCAGTATTTT	CASSSQRGKSDTQYF	TRBV12-3/TRBV12-4	few	TRBD2	TRBJ2-3
TGCGCCAGCAGCCAAGATAAGGGGCACACTGAAGCTTTCTTT	CASSQDKGHTEAFF	TRBV4-3	few	NA	TRBJ1-1
TGTGCCAGCAGCGTGCCCGGGACAGGGGACAATGAGCAGTTCTTC	CASSVPGTGDNEQFF	TRBV9	many	TRBD1	TRBJ2-1
TGTGCCAGCAGTGAACGGGGGGCGCGTACTGAAGCTTTCTTT	CASSERGARTEAFF	TRBV2	NA	NA	TRBJ1-1